This T cell receptor (beta chain) stems from a study of shared clonotypes between healthy human individuals. For this clone: Its matching antigen is unknown.

Germline V gives CDR1 MDHEN, CDR2 SYDVKM. CDR3 size: 16 residues. V dropped 4 bases and J dropped 7; count of bases not matched to a gene: 12. From CD4+ cells came CD45RA+ naive and CD45RA-negative memory subsets. Using immunoSEQ multiplex PCR, the repertoire was profiled, and TCRdb retains in-frame clones only, with some absent. This table holds over 950,000 clones, around three quarters found once. Study-wide results and limits: Donor scarcity curtailed the genetic and exposure-history diversity represented herein.

This sequence originates from a young man in good health. Some clones in this sample may be carry-over from other donors' samples. The sequenced material came from memory CD4+ T cells from PBMCs. Subset here: CD45RA-negative fraction. This chain uses TRBV28 with TRBJ1-5; 8 bases agree with TRBD1. CDR3 in amino acids: CASSSIGAGGGQPQHF. The CDR3 DNA reads as TGTGCCAGCAGTTCAATTGGGGCAGGGGGCGGGCAGCCCCAGCATTTT.